One and the same sample provided the 14 T cell receptor beta chains below, sequenced in a study of blood T cell repertoires in COVID-19. Assay used: immunoSEQ multiplex PCR; TCRdb lists only in-frame clones, some missing. The sample contains around 270,000 clones, 85% to 90% of which appear only once. The sample was peripheral blood. All receptors come from a man aged 30-40 years with acute or convalescent COVID-19.

J is TRBJ1-1 and V is TRBV2; no definite D call. The CDR3 runs 13 residues. Deletions cut 7 bases from V and 0 bases from J, with 9 bases between. Germline values: CDR1 SNHLY, CDR2 FYNNEI. In DNA, the CDR3 is TGTGCCAGCAAAGTAAGCATGAACACTGAAGCTTTCTTT. Protein: CASKVSMNTEAFF. Full variable domain (remainder filled in from reference TRBV2 and TRBJ1-1): EPEVTQTPSHQVTQMGQEVILRCVPISNHLYFYWYRQILGQKVEFLVSFYNNEISEKSEIFDDQFSVERPDGSNFTLKIRSTKLEDSAMYFCASKVSMNTEAFFGQGTRLTVV.

The chain carries TRBV27 and TRBJ1-1, with D hard to call. The V and J ends lost 4 bases and 6 bases respectively, with 15 bases between them. Germline V gives CDR1 MNHEY, CDR2 SMNVEV (reference sequence). This CDR3 is 14 amino acids long. CDR3 sequence (DNA): TGTGCCAGCAGTTCACGCCCGGGGATCCCTGAAGCTTTCTTT. Protein product: CASSSRPGIPEAFF.

The V call is TRBV30, the J call TRBJ1-2, with 11 bases aligning to TRBD1. Trimming took 1 base from V and 5 from J; bases not matched to a gene: 12. This CDR3 is 17 amino acids long. Germline lookup yields CDR1 GTSNPN and CDR2 SVGIG (reference sequence). The CDR3 DNA follows: TGTGCCTGGAGTGACCCAATACGGACAGGGGGCTTGTATGGCTACACCTTC. Translating it yields CAWSDPIRTGGLYGYTF.

V and J are TRBV7-3 and TRBJ1-1; unclear D gene. The germline gives CDR1 SGHTA, CDR2 FQGTGA. The CDR3 totals 14 residues. Trimming cost V 2 bases and J 0 bases, with 7 bases left between them. The CDR3 DNA reads as TGTGCCAGCAGCTTAGGGCAGATGAACACTGAAGCTTTCTTT. This translates into CASSLGQMNTEAFF.

The V and J genes are TRBV7-8 and TRBJ2-7, with TRBD2 matching 14 bases. Germline lookup yields CDR1 SGHVS and CDR2 FQNEAQ. Trimming removed 7 bases from V and 7 bases from J; junction bases left unmatched: 9. This CDR3 is built from 15 residues. The CDR3 here is CASKGGLAGVWEQYF. In DNA, the CDR3 is TGTGCCAGCAAGGGGGGACTAGCGGGAGTATGGGAGCAGTACTTC.

The V and J genes are TRBV2 and TRBJ2-1, with a tentative D call TRBD1 (5 bases). The CDR3 loop spans 15 amino acids. Trimming removed 4 bases from V and 4 bases from J, with 14 bases in between. The germline CDR1 and CDR2 sequences are SNHLY and FYNNEI. DNA of the CDR3: TGTGCCAGCAGTGCGGGCCCTGACAGATACAATGAGCAGTTCTTC. Protein product: CASSAGPDRYNEQFF.

V gene TRBV5-6 combines with J gene TRBJ1-2, with 10 bases lining up with TRBD1. Looked up from germline, CDR1 is SGHDT and CDR2 is YYEEEE. This CDR3 has 14 residues. V was pared by 0 bases and J by 6 bases, with 2 bases of the junction left unmatched. The DNA for the CDR3 is TGTGCCAGCAGCTTGGAGGACAGGGGGAATGGCTACACCTTC. This sequence encodes CASSLEDRGNGYTF. Combining the CDR3 with reference TRBV5-6 and TRBJ1-2 gives the whole variable domain DAGVTQSPTHLIKTRGQQVTLRCSPKSGHDTVSWYQQALGQGPQFIFQYYEEEERQRGNFPDRFSGHQFPNYSSELNVNALLLGDSALYLCASSLEDRGNGYTFGSGTRLTVV.

The chain combines TRBV28 with TRBJ2-1; D may be TRBD1 (6 bases). Looked up from germline, CDR1 is MDHEN and CDR2 is SYDVKM. V was cut by 5 bases and J by 7 bases, with 21 bases left in between. The length of the CDR3 is 16 residues. The CDR3 region has the DNA TGTGCCAGCAGTACCACAGGGAAGGGGCAGCGTAATGAGCAGTTCTTC. Its translation: CASSTTGKGQRNEQFF.

V usage is TRBV4-1 and J usage is TRBJ1-6; 7 nucleotides line up with TRBD1. This CDR3 contains 16 residues. With 9 bases clipped from V and 14 bases from J, the junction kept 22 bases outside the gene matches. Germline assignment: CDR1 MGHRA and CDR2 YSYEKL. The CDR3 loop is CAREWAGTAPLLTLHF. CDR3 coding DNA: TGCGCCAGGGAATGGGCCGGGACAGCTCCGTTGCTAACCCTCCACTTT.

This clone was seen a handful of times. This rearrangement joins TRBV5-1 to TRBJ2-5; 9 nucleotides agree with TRBD2. Germline values: CDR1 SGHRS, CDR2 YFSETQ. The CDR3 consists of 14 residues. The J segment lost 2 bases and the V segment lost 4 bases, leaving 3 bases of the junction unmatched. CDR3 DNA: TGCGCCAGCAGCCTTAGCGGGAGACAAGAGACCCAGTACTTC. Protein product: CASSLSGRQETQYF.

This clone appeared once. The CDR3, as DNA: TGTGCCAGCAGCCAAGATGGGGACTACTCCTACAATGAGCAGTTCTTC. Its protein product is CASSQDGDYSYNEQFF. The rearrangement joins TRBV3-1 (or the pseudogene TRBV3-2) to TRBJ2-1; 7 bases agree with TRBD2. Trimming cost V 0 bases and J 0 bases; bases outside gene matches: 2. The CDR3 sequence is 16 residues long. The germline gives CDR1 LGHDT, CDR2 YNNKEL (reference sequence).

The chain carries TRBV6-4 and TRBJ2-3, with 8 bases that match TRBD2. The J segment lost 4 bases and the V segment lost 5 bases, leaving 2 bases of the junction unmatched. The germline V gene encodes CDR1 MRHNA and CDR2 SNTAGT. The CDR3 covers 13 residues. The CDR3 protein is CASSRTSSDTQYF. The DNA for the CDR3 is TGTGCCAGCAGTCGGACTAGCTCAGATACGCAGTATTTT.

This chain uses TRBV7-2 with TRBJ1-2; D not resolved. CDR1 and CDR2 from the germline V gene are SGHTA and FQGNSA. Trimming pared 5 bases from V and 5 bases from J, leaving 15 bases between. CDR3 length: 14 residues. The CDR3 reads CASSHIKPVYGYTF. CDR3 bases: TGTGCCAGCAGCCATATAAAACCGGTGTATGGCTACACCTTC.

The chain employs TRBV3-1 (or the pseudogene TRBV3-2) and TRBJ1-1; D not resolved. The V end was cut by 1 base, the J end by 7 bases, with 4 bases between. The CDR3 runs to 11 residues. CDR1 and CDR2 (germline): LGHDT, YNNKEL (reference sequence). CDR3 loop: CASSQVSEAFF. In DNA, the CDR3 is TGTGCCAGCAGCCAAGTCAGTGAAGCTTTCTTT.